What follows are 25 T cell receptor beta chains derived from one specimen sequenced in a study of blood T cell repertoires in COVID-19. Some clones are missing from TCRdb's copy, which holds only in-frame ones; the method was immunoSEQ multiplex PCR. This repertoire shows roughly 30,000 clones, about two thirds found once; its top ten account for around a sixth. The sample taken for sequencing was peripheral blood. Receptors were obtained from a human donor in a cohort sampled during active COVID-19.

The chain is built from TRBV5-5 and TRBJ2-3, with TRBD2 matching 11 bases. Germline-derived CDR1 and CDR2 are SGHKS and YYEKEE (reference sequence). V gave up 4 bases and J gave up 2 bases; unmatched junction bases: 6. This CDR3 comprises 16 residues. The CDR3 region has the DNA TGTGCCAGCAGCCTGTCTAGCGGGAGGCCCACAGATACGCAGTATTTT. It is translated as CASSLSSGRPTDTQYF.

This rearrangement joins TRBV27 to TRBJ2-3, with 9 bases fitting TRBD2. Germline trimming cut 3 bases from V and 3 bases from J; bases unmatched to any gene: 4. The CDR3 has 15 amino acids. Germline V gene sequence: CDR1 MNHEY, CDR2 SMNVEV (reference sequence). The CDR3 bases are TGTGCCAGCAGTTTTAGCGGGAGAGGGACAGATACGCAGTATTTT. This translates into CASSFSGRGTDTQYF.

The V and J genes are TRBV11-3 and TRBJ2-5; 7 bases map to TRBD1. After removal of 5 bases from V and 0 bases from J, the junction contained 3 bases not matched to a gene. Germline values: CDR1 SGHNT, CDR2 YENEEA. This CDR3 is built from 14 residues. DNA of the CDR3: TGTGCCAGCAGCCGCGACAGGGACCAAGAGACCCAGTACTTC. Protein sequence: CASSRDRDQETQYF.

The J gene is TRBJ1-5, the V gene TRBV19; TRBD1 matches 10 bases. V was pared by 6 bases and J by 5 bases, with 7 bases of the junction left unmatched. This CDR3 region has 15 residues. CDR1 and CDR2 (germline): LNHDA, SQIVND (reference sequence). The CDR3 loop reads CASSMPGQGYQPQHF. CDR3 DNA: TGTGCCAGTAGCATGCCGGGACAGGGGTATCAGCCCCAGCATTTT.

V and J are TRBV7-3 and TRBJ1-1; D is perhaps TRBD1 (5 bases). The CDR3 extends over 14 amino acids. The germline V and J ends were trimmed by 5 bases and 3 bases, with 13 bases remaining between them. Germline CDR1 is SGHTA and CDR2 is FQGTGA. The CDR3 sequence is CASSPRPGDTEAFF. CDR3 DNA: TGTGCCAGCAGCCCCCGGCCGGGGGACACTGAAGCTTTCTTT. Full variable domain (outside the CDR3, taken from reference TRBV7-3 and TRBJ1-1): GAGVSQTPSNKVTEKGKYVELRCDPISGHTALYWYRQSLGQGPEFLIYFQGTGAADDSGLPNDRFFAVRPEGSVSTLKIQRTERGDSAVYLCASSPRPGDTEAFFGQGTRLTVV.

The V gene is TRBV7-2, the J gene TRBJ2-3; 7 bases align to TRBD1. Germline-derived CDR1 and CDR2 are SGHTA and FQGNSA. This CDR3 is built from 12 residues. The V segment lost 1 base and the J segment 8 bases; nucleotides outside the gene matches: 0. The CDR3 protein is CASSLGQGTQYF. The CDR3 DNA is TGTGCCAGCAGCTTAGGACAGGGTACGCAGTATTTT.

V is TRBV19 and J is TRBJ2-3, with 16 positions matching TRBD2. The germline V gene has CDR1 LNHDA and CDR2 SQIVND (reference sequence). The length of the CDR3 is 18 residues. V lost 6 bases to trimming and J lost 5 bases; unmatched junction nucleotides: 11. In DNA form, the CDR3 reads TGTGCCAGTAGACCGGGACTAGCGGGGGGGCGTAGAAGAGATACGCAGTATTTT. Residues: CASRPGLAGGRRRDTQYF.

This clone was detected a few times. The chain employs TRBV7-3 and TRBJ2-7, with 11 bases matching TRBD1. V lost 5 bases, J lost 6 bases, and 9 bases stayed unmatched. CDR1 SGHTA and CDR2 FQGTGA come from the germline V gene. CDR3 length: 15 amino acids. DNA of the CDR3: TGTGCCAGCAGCAGCGGGACAGGGGGTAATAGCGAGCAGTACTTC. Its protein product is CASSSGTGGNSEQYF. Complete variable domain (other parts from reference TRBV7-3 and TRBJ2-7): GAGVSQTPSNKVTEKGKYVELRCDPISGHTALYWYRQSLGQGPEFLIYFQGTGAADDSGLPNDRFFAVRPEGSVSTLKIQRTERGDSAVYLCASSSGTGGNSEQYFGPGTRLTVT.

The chain is built from TRBV24-1 and TRBJ2-5, with 7 nucleotides matching TRBD1. Germline V gives CDR1 KGHDR, CDR2 SFDVKD. J lost 2 bases, V lost 2 bases, and 16 bases had no gene match. There are 19 residues in the CDR3. CDR3 nucleotides: TGTGCCACCAGTGATTCACCCACAGGGGAGCCTCGTTATCAAGAGACCCAGTACTTC. Translating it yields CATSDSPTGEPRYQETQYF.

The CDR3 protein is CASSEPRQASLGGGYTF. The CDR3 bases are TGTGCCAGCAGTGAACCCCGACAAGCCAGCTTGGGTGGAGGCTACACCTTC. This chain connects TRBV25-1 to TRBJ1-2; D gene uncertain. Trimming shortened V by 2 bases and J by 8 bases, and 24 bases separated the two germline ends. This CDR3 spans 17 amino acids. Germline V gene lookup returns CDR1 MGHDK and CDR2 SYGVNS.

The V gene is TRBV28, the J gene TRBJ2-5, with TRBD1 matching 7 bases. Trimming took 2 bases from V and 1 from J; bases not matched to a gene: 4. Per the germline V gene, CDR1 is MDHEN and CDR2 is SYDVKM. The CDR3 extends over 15 amino acids. The CDR3 loop reads CASSLGPGGQETQYF. In DNA form, the CDR3 reads TGTGCCAGCAGTTTAGGTCCAGGGGGCCAAGAGACCCAGTACTTC. Combining the CDR3 with reference TRBV28 and TRBJ2-5 gives the whole variable domain DVKVTQSSRYLVKRTGEKVFLECVQDMDHENMFWYRQDPGLGLRLIYFSYDVKMKEKGDIPEGYSVSREKKERFSLILESASTNQTSMYLCASSLGPGGQETQYFGPGTRLLVL.

This clone has ten or more counts. The chain recombines TRBV9 with TRBJ2-5; unclear D gene. Germline lookup yields CDR1 SGDLS and CDR2 YYNGEE. The CDR3 extends over 14 amino acids. V lost 4 bases and J lost 2, with 12 bases in between. As DNA, the CDR3 is TGTGCCAGCAGCCTTCCAGGTTTTCAAGAGACCCAGTACTTC. Translated: CASSLPGFQETQYF.

This clone was counted many times. V and J are TRBV4-1 and TRBJ2-7, with TRBD1 as a possible D gene (6 bases). Trimming stripped 1 base from V and 3 bases from J, with 16 bases between. The germline gives CDR1 MGHRA, CDR2 YSYEKL. This CDR3 comprises 16 residues. In DNA, the CDR3 is TGCGCCAGCAGCCAAGCGGCAACAGGGCCGTTCTACGAGCAGTACTTC. Its translation: CASSQAATGPFYEQYF.

This rearrangement joins TRBV5-6 to TRBJ2-1; 12 bases map to TRBD1. The trim removed 1 base at V and 9 bases at J, leaving 8 bases unmatched. CDR3 length equals 16 residues. CDR1 and CDR2 (germline): SGHDT, YYEEEE. The CDR3: CASSLILGQGASEQFF. DNA for the CDR3: TGTGCCAGCAGCTTGATTCTGGGACAGGGGGCTAGTGAGCAGTTCTTC.

This clone has a single count. CDR3 in DNA: TGTGCCACAATGGAGACGTCTGGCTACACCTTC. Residues: CATMETSGYTF. The chain recombines TRBV10-3 with TRBJ1-2, with D uncertain. V lost 10 bases and J 7 bases, leaving 13 bases between the germline ends. The CDR3 loop spans 11 amino acids. CDR1 is ENHRY, CDR2 SYGVKD, per germline.

The V call is TRBV5-8, the J call TRBJ2-5, with D perhaps TRBD2 (6 bases). Germline V gene sequence: CDR1 SGHTS, CDR2 YDEGEE. The CDR3 length is 13 residues. Trimming shortened V by 5 bases and J by 3 bases, and 11 bases separated the two germline ends. The CDR3 sequence: CASRVLAEETQYF. The DNA of the CDR3 is TGTGCCAGCAGGGTACTAGCAGAAGAGACCCAGTACTTC.

This sequence joins TRBV21-1 and TRBJ1-5. TRBV21-1 is recorded as a pseudogene. The length of the CDR3 is 16 residues. The CDR3 coding sequence is TGTGCCAGCAGCAAAAAGCCGGGGGGGGGAAATCAGCCCCAGCATTTT. This codes for CASSKKPGGGNQPQHF.

The V gene is TRBV24-1, the J gene TRBJ1-2, with D maybe TRBD1 (5 bases). This CDR3 region has 15 residues. Germline V gene sequence: CDR1 KGHDR, CDR2 SFDVKD. V lost 4 bases, J lost 5 bases, and 16 bases lay in between. The chain's CDR3 is CATSETGTGQYGYTF. As DNA, the CDR3 is TGTGCCACCAGTGAAACTGGGACTGGCCAGTATGGCTACACCTTC.

This chain links TRBV2 with TRBJ1-5; 8 bases agree with TRBD1. The CDR3 length is 15 residues. V shed 9 bases and J 2 bases; nucleotides not matched to a gene: 9. CDR1 SNHLY and CDR2 FYNNEI come from the germline V gene. CDR3 protein: CASNPGGLGNQPQHF. In nucleotides, the CDR3 is TGTGCCAGTAATCCAGGGGGCCTCGGCAATCAGCCCCAGCATTTT.

This chain uses TRBV11-3 with TRBJ2-1, with 8 bases aligning to TRBD2. V lost 5 bases to trimming and J lost 10 bases; unmatched junction nucleotides: 10. The germline CDR1 and CDR2 sequences are SGHNT and YENEEA. This CDR3 contains 14 residues. In nucleotides, the CDR3 is TGTGCCAGCAGCCAATGGACTAGCTCCGTCGAGCAGTTCTTC. Its translation: CASSQWTSSVEQFF.

The rearrangement joins TRBV27 to TRBJ1-2, with D maybe TRBD1 (6 bases). The V gene's germline CDR1 is MNHEY and CDR2 SMNVEV (reference sequence). The V gene lost 5 bases and the J gene lost 0 bases, with 13 bases spanning the gap. CDR3 size: 15 residues. In nucleotides, the CDR3 is TGTGCCAGCAGTCCGACAGGAGTAGCTAACTATGGCTACACCTTC. Translated, it gives CASSPTGVANYGYTF.

This clone appeared a single time. V gene TRBV28 combines with J gene TRBJ1-6; D might be TRBD1 (6 bases). Germline V CDR1 and CDR2: MDHEN, SYDVKM. This CDR3 spans 16 amino acids. V dropped 0 bases and J dropped 6 bases, with 12 bases sitting between them. CDR3 bases: TGTGCCAGCAGTTTATGGGGTGGGGGGGCTAATTCACCCCTCCACTTT. Protein: CASSLWGGGANSPLHF.

This clone was observed a handful of times. The V gene is TRBV10-2, the J gene TRBJ1-2, with D perhaps TRBD1 (5 bases). The germline gives CDR1 WSHSY, CDR2 SAAADI. Trimming removed 0 bases at V and 8 bases at J, with 13 bases between. There are 14 residues in the CDR3. CDR3 in amino acids: CASSESRQGLGYTF. The CDR3, as DNA: TGCGCCAGCAGTGAGTCGAGGCAGGGTCTCGGCTACACCTTC.

The V call is TRBV7-6, the J call TRBJ1-4; D is perhaps TRBD1 (6 bases). This CDR3 region has 15 residues. The V and J ends lost 1 base and 4 bases respectively, with 10 bases between them. Germline lookup yields CDR1 SGHVS and CDR2 FNYEAQ. The CDR3 DNA reads TGTGCCAGCAGCTTAGGGGGGGGCGATAATGAAAAACTGTTTTTT. It yields the protein CASSLGGGDNEKLFF.

This clone is medium-sized within its sample. This chain connects TRBV25-1 to TRBJ2-5; D unresolved. The V end lost 5 bases, the J end lost 0 bases, and 22 bases lay between the germline ends. The CDR3 has 18 residues. Germline CDR1 reads MGHDK; CDR2 reads SYGVNS. CDR3 sequence (DNA): TGTGCCAGCAGTCAAGATCCCCCCGGTCTAAAGTACCAAGAGACCCAGTACTTC. This encodes CASSQDPPGLKYQETQYF.